These 21 T cell receptor beta chains share one sample of origin, sequenced in a study of T-cell reconstitution after alpha-beta-depleted transplantation in children (dated by TCRdb to 2016 to 2018). The receptor library was made with PCR. Sequencer: Illumina HiSeq 2500. TCR library preparation used molecular barcoding, with unique molecular identifiers applied to normalize quantification of the TCRbeta repertoire. The public sequencing data were trimmed at Q25 with fastp and processed into clonotypes with MiXCR by TCRdb, which kept only in-frame beta chains. Rows merge per CDR3 protein into single entries with the most common DNA and genes. The sample table contains 450,000 to 600,000 distinct CDR3 sequences; only one count was recorded for 15% to 20% of them. The top ten constitute 3.3% of the sample. Sample: PBMCs from the stem cell graft donor, taken from the stem cell graft. All receptors derive from a human donor who donated a stem cell graft to a child with acute lymphoblastic leukemia.

This clonotype was counted between two and nine times. This rearrangement joins TRBV5-1 to TRBJ1-1; 11 positions match TRBD1. V lost 6 bases, J lost 5 bases, and 12 bases stayed unmatched. This CDR3 has 16 amino acids. Germline V gene data show CDR1 as SGHRS and CDR2 as YFSETQ. This CDR3 is CASTRTGGMDGTEAFF. The CDR3 region has the DNA TGCGCCAGCACCCGGACAGGGGGCATGGATGGGACTGAAGCTTTCTTT. The full variable domain, rest sourced from reference TRBV5-1 and TRBJ1-1, is KAGVTQTPRYLIKTRGQQVTLSCSPISGHRSVSWYQQTPGQGLQFLFEYFSETQRNKGNFPGRFSGRQFSNSRSEMNVSTLELGDSALYLCASTRTGGMDGTEAFFGQGTRLTVV.

The chain uses TRBV6-1 and TRBJ1-1, with D possibly being TRBD1 (5 bases). The germline V gene encodes CDR1 MNHNS and CDR2 SASEGT. The CDR3 has 17 amino acids. V was pared by 5 bases and J by 0 bases, with 19 bases between. The CDR3 sequence: CASSPSGGWGLNTEAFF. The CDR3, as DNA: TGTGCCAGCAGTCCCTCCGGGGGGTGGGGCCTGAACACTGAAGCTTTCTTT.

CDR3 in amino acids: CASSLEDRRSTDTQYF. CDR3 nucleotide sequence: TGCGCCAGCAGCTTAGAAGACAGGAGGAGCACAGATACGCAGTATTTT. The V call is TRBV4-1, the J call TRBJ2-3, with D possibly TRBD1 on 6 matching bases. Germline V gene data show CDR1 as MGHRA and CDR2 as YSYEKL. The CDR3 contains 16 residues. V was clipped by 5 bases and J by 0 bases, with 15 bases between them.

The rearrangement links TRBV5-1 to TRBJ2-1; 7 bases match TRBD2. This CDR3 comprises 14 residues. From germline, CDR1 is SGHRS and CDR2 YFSETQ. With V trimmed by 6 bases and J by 2 bases, 5 bases remained unmatched. The CDR3 DNA sequence: TGCGCCAGCAACCGGGACTACGCCTACAATGAGCAGTTCTTC. Translating gives CASNRDYAYNEQFF.

The CDR3 region has the DNA TGTGCCTGGAGTTCCTCCATGAGCACTGAAGCTTTCTTT. Protein product: CAWSSSMSTEAFF. The V call is TRBV30, the J call TRBJ1-1; D not certain. The CDR3 consists of 13 residues. Germline CDR1 reads GTSNPN; CDR2 reads SVGIG (reference sequence). With 2 bases removed from V and 4 bases from J, the gap between germline ends came to 11 bases. Full variable domain (remainder filled in from reference TRBV30 and TRBJ1-1): SQTIHQWPATLVQPVGSPLSLECTVEGTSNPNLYWYRQAAGRGLQLLFYSVGIGQISSEVPQNLSASRPQDRQFILSSKKLLLSDSGFYLCAWSSSMSTEAFFGQGTRLTVV.

This chain connects TRBV4-1 to TRBJ2-1; maybe TRBD2 (5 bases). The CDR3 has 20 amino acids. The germline V and J ends were trimmed by 1 base and 4 bases, with 26 bases remaining between them. Germline lookup yields CDR1 MGHRA and CDR2 YSYEKL. The CDR3 region has the DNA TGCGCCAGCAGCCAAGGGGGAGTATGGGAACGACTGGGGAATTACAATGAGCAGTTCTTC. This codes for CASSQGGVWERLGNYNEQFF.

Turning to this clonotype: Its ends do not fully match the called genes, so a read error is possible. The chain carries TRBV11-2 and TRBJ2-1; 9 nucleotides align to TRBD1. This CDR3 is 13 amino acids long. CDR1 is SGHAT and CDR2 is FQNNGV in the germline V gene. This CDR3 reads CASSPEDGTGRFF. DNA of the CDR3: TGTGCCAGCAGCCCTGAAGATGGGACAGGGCGCTTTTTC.

This sequence joins TRBV6-5 and TRBJ1-2; possibly TRBD1 for D (5 bases). Germline assignment: CDR1 MNHEY and CDR2 SVGAGI. V was pared by 5 bases and J by 3 bases, with 10 bases between. This CDR3 is built from 13 residues. The CDR3 sequence is CASSTEGYYGYTF. CDR3 sequence (DNA): TGTGCCAGCAGTACCGAGGGGTACTATGGCTACACCTTC.

This sequence joins TRBV6-1 and TRBJ1-1; 7 nucleotides agree with TRBD1. In germline, CDR1 is MNHNS, CDR2 SASEGT. The CDR3 is 14 residues long. After removal of 2 bases from V and 7 bases from J, the junction contained 7 bases not matched to a gene. CDR3 in amino acids: CASSENYRGHEAFF. CDR3 DNA: TGTGCCAGCAGTGAAAACTATAGGGGGCATGAAGCTTTCTTT.

The chain links TRBV5-1 to TRBJ2-1, with TRBD1 matching over 8 bases. The CDR3 sequence is 16 residues long. Germline V gene data show CDR1 as SGHRS and CDR2 as YFSETQ. Unmatched junction bases numbered 5, after V lost 0 bases and J lost 3 bases. The CDR3 sequence: CASSLVGTGDYNEQFF. CDR3 DNA: TGCGCCAGCAGCTTGGTTGGGACAGGAGACTACAATGAGCAGTTCTTC.

A few counts support this clonotype. This chain joins TRBV20-1 and TRBJ1-2, with D possibly TRBD1 on 6 matching bases. The V gene's germline CDR1 is DFQATT and CDR2 SNEGSKA (reference sequence). The CDR3 is 10 residues long. Trimming cost V 6 bases and J 6 bases, with 8 bases left between them. In DNA, the CDR3 is TGCAGTGCGGGGACAAATGGCTACACCTTC. It yields the protein CSAGTNGYTF.

A few counts support this clonotype. The genes are TRBV9 and TRBJ2-7; 11 positions agree with TRBD1. CDR1 is SGDLS and CDR2 is YYNGEE in the germline V gene. The J segment lost 2 bases and the V segment lost 4 bases, leaving 5 bases of the junction unmatched. This CDR3 region has 15 residues. In DNA, the CDR3 is TGTGCCAGCAGCTCGGGACAGGGGGGTCCCTACGAGCAGTACTTC. Protein product: CASSSGQGGPYEQYF.

This clonotype was seen repeatedly, ten times or more. The chain is built from TRBV4-2 and TRBJ1-1; no reliable D call. This CDR3 is 12 amino acids long. From germline, CDR1 is LGHNA and CDR2 YNFKEQ. Trimming left V 1 base short and J 4 bases short, with 4 bases between. The CDR3 region has the DNA TGTGCCAGCAGCCAAGTTGGCACTGAAGCTTTCTTT. Protein: CASSQVGTEAFF.

This clonotype was seen a few times. This chain connects TRBV7-9 to TRBJ2-4; D may be TRBD1 (5 bases). Between the trimmed V and J ends, which lost 7 bases and 8 bases, there was a span of 12 bases. The CDR3 runs to 12 residues. CDR1 and CDR2 (germline): SEHNR, FQNEAQ (reference sequence). CDR3 protein: CASKRGGDIQYF. CDR3 nucleotide sequence: TGTGCCAGCAAAAGGGGCGGCGACATTCAGTACTTC.

The V call is TRBV7-8, the J call TRBJ1-2; 8 bases match TRBD1. V was clipped by 0 bases and J by 3 bases; unmatched bases: 6. This CDR3 contains 16 residues. In germline, CDR1 is SGHVS, CDR2 FQNEAQ. CDR3 protein: CASSLADREEDYGYTF. CDR3 bases: TGTGCCAGCAGCTTAGCGGACAGGGAGGAAGACTATGGCTACACCTTC.

This clonotype was detected only a few times. J is TRBJ1-5 and V is TRBV6-1; TRBD1 matches at 7 bases. Germline-derived CDR1 and CDR2 are MNHNS and SASEGT. This CDR3 has 15 amino acids. The ends lost 6 bases at V and 6 bases at J; junction bases unmatched: 11. The CDR3 DNA follows: TGTGCCAGCAGGGAGGGACAGCCCTTCGGTCAGCCCCAGCATTTT. Its protein product is CASREGQPFGQPQHF.

The J gene is TRBJ1-2, the V gene TRBV20-1, with D uncertain. From germline, CDR1 is DFQATT and CDR2 SNEGSKA (reference sequence). V was cut by 4 bases and J by 3 bases, with 0 bases left in between. The CDR3 contains 9 residues. For the CDR3, the DNA is TGCAGTGCTAACTATGGCTACACCTTC. Amino acid sequence: CSANYGYTF.

Only a few counts were recorded for this clonotype. J is TRBJ2-7 and V is TRBV27; possible D gene TRBD1, 6 bases. Between the trimmed V and J ends, which lost 3 bases and 1 base, there was a span of 10 bases. The CDR3 contains 14 residues. From germline, CDR1 is MNHEY and CDR2 SMNVEV (reference sequence). CDR3 DNA: TGTGCCAGCAGTTTTTGGGGGCGATCCTACGAGCAGTACTTC. It codes for CASSFWGRSYEQYF.

This chain uses TRBV29-1 with TRBJ2-1, with D possibly matching TRBD1 (5 bases). The CDR3 is made up of 14 amino acids. Looked up from germline, CDR1 is SQVTM and CDR2 is ANQGSEA. Trimming took off 2 bases at V and 9 bases at J, with 17 bases between the two ends. CDR3 in DNA: TGCAGCGTTGAAAAGGCAGGGCTATGGGGTGAGCAGTTCTTC. It codes for CSVEKAGLWGEQFF.

The chain is built from TRBV5-1 and TRBJ2-1; no firm D call. This CDR3 has 15 residues. With 0 bases removed from V and 7 bases from J, the gap between germline ends came to 14 bases. The germline V gene encodes CDR1 SGHRS and CDR2 YFSETQ. Written as DNA, the CDR3 is TGCGCCAGCAGCTTGGAGGCGGCTTTTGCGAATGAGCAGTTCTTC. Encoded protein: CASSLEAAFANEQFF.

The genes are TRBV7-3 and TRBJ2-3; TRBD1 might be the D (5 bases). V lost 2 bases, J lost 3 bases, and 9 bases lay in between. Per germline, CDR1 SGHTA and CDR2 FQGTGA. The CDR3 contains 14 residues. CDR3 DNA: TGTGCCAGCAGCTTACAGGCAGGGACAGATACGCAGTATTTT. It specifies CASSLQAGTDTQYF. The complete variable domain, with remaining parts taken from reference TRBV7-3 and TRBJ2-3, reads GAGVSQTPSNKVTEKGKYVELRCDPISGHTALYWYRQSLGQGPEFLIYFQGTGAADDSGLPNDRFFAVRPEGSVSTLKIQRTERGDSAVYLCASSLQAGTDTQYFGPGTRLTVL.